These 25 T cell receptor beta chains came from one sample sequenced in a study of blood T cell repertoires in COVID-19. Data came from immunoSEQ multiplex PCR; TCRdb stores just in-frame clones and leaves some out. The sample lists 200,000 to 250,000 clones; roughly 85% were seen once. Source material: PBMCs or T cells enriched from blood (not recorded which). The origin of the receptors is a man younger than 40 who had recovered from COVID-19.

This chain connects TRBV2 to TRBJ1-6, with TRBD1 matching over 8 bases. V lost 6 bases and J lost 7; bases outside the gene matches: 5. The CDR3 extends over 14 amino acids. The germline V gene has CDR1 SNHLY and CDR2 FYNNEI. The CDR3 sequence is CASSVGQGNSPLHF. CDR3 in DNA: TGTGCCAGCAGCGTCGGACAGGGAAATTCACCCCTCCACTTT.

The chain links TRBV6-2 or TRBV6-3 to TRBJ2-7; D remains unclear. Trimming stripped 5 bases from V and 4 bases from J, with 9 bases between. The germline gives CDR1 MNHEY, CDR2 SVGEGT. The CDR3 length is 12 residues. The CDR3: CASSIRAYEQYF. The CDR3, as DNA: TGTGCCAGCAGTATAAGAGCTTACGAGCAGTACTTC.

The gene calls are TRBV2 and TRBJ1-2; TRBD1 agrees at 10 bases. J was trimmed by 8 bases and V by 7 bases; bases with no gene match: 7. The CDR3 has 13 residues. Germline values: CDR1 SNHLY, CDR2 FYNNEI. Written as DNA, the CDR3 is TGTGCCAGCACGGGACAGGGGTTTTACGGCTACACCTTC. The encoded protein is CASTGQGFYGYTF.

The chain couples TRBV21-1 to TRBJ2-3; the table names TRBD2, a call not compared with the DNA. TRBV21-1 is termed a pseudogene. This CDR3 has 16 amino acids. CDR3: CASSKAAGDLGDTQYF. In nucleotides, the CDR3 is TGTGCCAGCAGCAAAGCAGCGGGGGACCTTGGAGATACGCAGTATTTT.

The rearrangement uses TRBV27 and TRBJ1-6, with 8 nucleotides matching TRBD1. In germline, CDR1 is MNHEY, CDR2 SMNVEV (reference sequence). After removal of 2 bases from V and 11 bases from J, the junction contained 14 bases not matched to a gene. The CDR3 runs to 17 residues. CDR3 DNA sequence: TGTGCCAGCAGTTTACCACAGACAGGGGTAAATCTACCACCCCTCCACTTT. This encodes CASSLPQTGVNLPPLHF.

This rearrangement joins TRBV2 to TRBJ2-1; D is undetermined. The germline V gene has CDR1 SNHLY and CDR2 FYNNEI. This CDR3 comprises 15 residues. Between the trimmed V and J ends, which lost 8 bases and 0 bases, there was a span of 14 bases. The CDR3 region is CASLSFQDSYNEQFF. DNA for the CDR3: TGTGCCAGCCTTTCGTTTCAGGACTCCTACAATGAGCAGTTCTTC.

V is TRBV10-3 and J is TRBJ2-7, with 7 bases aligning to TRBD2. Trimming removed 4 bases from V and 7 bases from J; junction bases left unmatched: 22. Germline V CDR1 and CDR2: ENHRY, SYGVKD. The CDR3 has 18 residues. This CDR3 is CAISGGSTRERYALEQYF. CDR3 DNA sequence: TGTGCCATCAGTGGGGGGTCTACGCGGGAGCGCTACGCTTTGGAGCAGTACTTC.

This chain links TRBV12-3 or TRBV12-4 with TRBJ1-2, with D unresolved. Trimming removed 4 bases from V and 5 bases from J, with 11 bases in between. The CDR3 is 13 residues long. The CDR3: CASSSNSFYGYTF. The CDR3 coding sequence is TGTGCCAGCAGTTCCAACAGTTTTTATGGCTACACCTTC.

The rearrangement uses TRBV4-3 and TRBJ2-3, with D unclear. Germline lookup yields CDR1 LGHNA and CDR2 YSLEER. The V and J ends lost 1 base and 4 bases respectively, with 9 bases between them. This CDR3 comprises 14 residues. CDR3 coding DNA: TGCGCCAGCAGCCAAGCCTCAGGTGCAGATACGCAGTATTTT. Its protein is CASSQASGADTQYF.

This clone was recorded a few times. The rearrangement joins TRBV30 to TRBJ1-5, with D perhaps matching TRBD1 (6 bases). This CDR3 has 13 amino acids. V was cut by 5 bases and J by 2 bases, with 10 bases left in between. The germline V gene has CDR1 GTSNPN and CDR2 SVGIG (reference sequence). CDR3 DNA sequence: TGTGCCTGGGGGAGACAGGGCAATCAGCCCCAGCATTTT. It encodes CAWGRQGNQPQHF.

J is TRBJ2-4 and V is TRBV10-1; 8 positions agree with TRBD1. The CDR3 contains 15 residues. CDR1 and CDR2 (germline): WNHNN, SYGVQD (reference sequence). V was pared by 3 bases and J by 5 bases, with 6 bases of the junction left unmatched. The CDR3 protein is CASSDPGQAQNIQYF. Here the CDR3 DNA reads TGCGCCAGCAGTGACCCGGGACAGGCCCAAAACATTCAGTACTTC.

The rearrangement joins TRBV2 to TRBJ1-1; possibly TRBD1 for D (5 bases). V lost 6 bases and J lost 2, with 10 bases in between. CDR1 is SNHLY, CDR2 FYNNEI, per germline. This CDR3 region has 13 residues. The CDR3 DNA sequence: TGTGCCAGCAGAAGACAGCAAAACACTGAAGCTTTCTTT. Protein product: CASRRQQNTEAFF.

The chain recombines TRBV28 with TRBJ2-7; 10 positions match TRBD2. V was pared by 10 bases and J by 2 bases, with 11 bases of the junction left unmatched. Germline V gives CDR1 MDHEN, CDR2 SYDVKM. The CDR3 extends over 15 amino acids. As DNA, the CDR3 is TGTGCCACCAGACCTACGGGACTAGCGACCTACGAGCAGTACTTC. It specifies CATRPTGLATYEQYF.

The genes are TRBV5-6 and TRBJ1-2; TRBD1 matches 7 bases. Unmatched junction bases numbered 13, after V lost 4 bases and J lost 4 bases. The CDR3 runs to 16 residues. Germline CDR1 SGHDT, CDR2 YYEEEE. CDR3 DNA: TGTGCCAGCAGCCCCGGGGACAGATCTACCCTCTATGGCTACACCTTC. Protein product: CASSPGDRSTLYGYTF.

The chain employs TRBV7-2 and TRBJ2-3; D gene unclear. The germline CDR1 and CDR2 sequences are SGHTA and FQGNSA. The CDR3 totals 14 residues. With 2 bases removed from V and 0 bases from J, the gap between germline ends came to 6 bases. DNA of the CDR3: TGTGCCAGCAGCTTATCAATGAGCACAGATACGCAGTATTTT. Its protein product is CASSLSMSTDTQYF.

The chain joins TRBV7-9 to TRBJ2-5, with 11 bases lining up with TRBD2. The CDR3 totals 16 residues. V lost 6 bases, J lost 4 bases, and 10 bases stayed unmatched. The germline V gene encodes CDR1 SEHNR and CDR2 FQNEAQ (reference sequence). The CDR3 nucleotides are TGTGCCAGCAGACCGACTAGCGGGGAGGGGCGAGAGACCCAGTACTTC. Translation gives CASRPTSGEGRETQYF.

The CDR3 DNA follows: TGTGCCAGCACCCGCGGCACTGAAGCTTTCTTT. Amino acids: CASTRGTEAFF. J is TRBJ1-1 and V is TRBV7-2; D call uncertain. This CDR3 contains 11 residues. Germline lookup yields CDR1 SGHTA and CDR2 FQGNSA. Trimming cost V 7 bases and J 4 bases, with 7 bases left between them.

The V call is TRBV3-1 (or the pseudogene TRBV3-2), the J call TRBJ1-3, with D maybe TRBD1 (6 bases). V lost 2 bases and J 1 base, leaving 9 bases between the germline ends. There are 15 residues in the CDR3. Per germline, CDR1 LGHDT and CDR2 YNNKEL (reference sequence). DNA of the CDR3: TGTGCCAGCAGCCAACGTGGACAGTCTGGAAACACCATATATTTT. Its protein is CASSQRGQSGNTIYF.

The V gene is TRBV7-3, the J gene TRBJ2-2; 12 nucleotides match TRBD2. This CDR3 has 17 residues. The V gene end was trimmed by 0 bases and the J gene end by 4 bases; junction bases not matched to a gene: 3. Germline V gene data show CDR1 as SGHTA and CDR2 as FQGTGA. In DNA, the CDR3 is TGTGCCAGCAGCTTAACCCCGGGACTAGCGGGCACCGGGGAGCTGTTTTTT. This sequence encodes CASSLTPGLAGTGELFF.

This chain uses TRBV5-1 with TRBJ1-3; the D gene is possibly TRBD1 (5 bases). CDR1 is SGHRS and CDR2 is YFSETQ in the germline V gene. Trimming took off 4 bases at V and 7 bases at J, with 18 bases between the two ends. CDR3 length equals 15 residues. The DNA of the CDR3 is TGCGCCAGCAGCCAATCCCAGGGTATGGGGAACACCATATATTTT. Residues: CASSQSQGMGNTIYF.

The J gene is TRBJ2-7, the V gene TRBV15; TRBD2 matches at 10 bases. The CDR3 has 17 amino acids. Germline V gene data show CDR1 as LNHNV and CDR2 as YYDKDF (reference sequence). Germline trimming cut 1 base from V and 4 bases from J; bases unmatched to any gene: 10. CDR3 protein: CATSRGASGGPFYEQYF. The CDR3 region has the DNA TGTGCCACCAGCAGAGGAGCTAGCGGGGGACCCTTTTACGAGCAGTACTTC.

This chain uses TRBV10-3 with TRBJ1-3; 9 positions agree with TRBD1. In germline, CDR1 is ENHRY, CDR2 SYGVKD. The trim removed 8 bases at V and 3 bases at J, leaving 8 bases unmatched. The CDR3 is made up of 15 amino acids. CDR3 in DNA: TGTGCCATCGGGGAGGGGACAGGGAGTGGAAACACCATATATTTT. Protein product: CAIGEGTGSGNTIYF.

The chain combines TRBV30 with TRBJ2-1, with D maybe TRBD1 (6 bases). The length of the CDR3 is 12 residues. The V end lost 3 bases, the J end lost 8 bases, and 11 bases lay between the germline ends. Germline V CDR1 and CDR2: GTSNPN, SVGIG (reference sequence). The DNA for the CDR3 is TGTGCCTGGAGCGGCTCAGGGGATGAGCAGTTCTTC. This encodes CAWSGSGDEQFF.

This sequence joins TRBV18 and TRBJ1-4; 9 positions match TRBD1. Losses at the gene ends were 2 bases for V and 8 bases for J; bases not matched to a gene: 3. Looked up from germline, CDR1 is KGHSH and CDR2 is LQKENI. This CDR3 has 14 amino acids. The chain's CDR3 is CASSPSTGGEKLFF. CDR3 sequence (DNA): TGTGCCAGCTCACCATCGACAGGGGGGGAAAAACTGTTTTTT.

The chain recombines TRBV13 with TRBJ1-3, with D perhaps TRBD1 (5 bases). Germline CDR1 is PRHDT and CDR2 is FYEKMQ (reference sequence). The V and J ends lost 5 bases and 0 bases respectively, with 14 bases between them. This CDR3 comprises 16 residues. The CDR3 DNA reads as TGTGCCAGCAGCCTCAGACAGACCTTCTCTGGAAACACCATATATTTT. This encodes CASSLRQTFSGNTIYF.